Detailed here is one T cell receptor (beta chain). What it recognizes is unknown. The PCR employed 60 Vbeta primers together with 13 Jbeta primers. Sequencing used immunoSEQ multiplex PCR; TCRdb keeps in-frame clones, though not all of them. The sample comprises around 190,000 clones, about 77% of which are singletons, and roughly 3% rests with the top ten. This record belongs to a study of cytomegalovirus exposure and HLA in healthy donors. Regarding the study as a whole: As a later analysis revealed, most CMV-associated TCR beta chains appeared HLA-restricted.

CDR1 is SGHTA, CDR2 FQGNSA, per germline. The CDR3 totals 16 residues. Trimming took off 4 bases at V and 4 bases at J, with 14 bases between the two ends. This TCR was sampled from a woman aged 25-40 years in good health and CMV-seronegative. V is TRBV7-2 and J is TRBJ1-6; D unclear. The source material was PBMCs. The CDR3 reads CASSSSGSSYNSPLHF. CDR3 coding DNA: TGTGCCAGCAGCTCATCCGGGTCCTCATATAATTCACCCCTCCACTTT. Full variable domain (missing parts from reference TRBV7-2 and TRBJ1-6): GAGVSQSPSNKVTEKGKDVELRCDPISGHTALYWYRQSLGQGLEFLIYFQGNSAPDKSGLPSDRFSAERTGGSVSTLTIQRTQQEDSAVYLCASSSSGSSYNSPLHFGNGTRLTVT.